This T cell receptor (beta chain) was recovered during a study of molecular identifiers for immune sequencing clone quantification. General study results and limits: Clones carrying above 20 RNA copies accounted for over 99% of effector molecules, under 1% in naive cells.

Naive CD8 libraries were made from about 19,000 to 1,100,000 sorted cells, and they used 10%, 30% or 50% RNA. Many counts were recorded for this clonotype. Its specificity is not known. Trimming pared 5 bases from V and 6 bases from J, leaving 17 bases between. The CDR3 length is 15 residues. Germline V gene sequence: CDR1 SEHNR, CDR2 FQNEAQ (reference sequence). TCRdb used MiXCR to reprocess the PCR reads, holding one entry per CDR3 protein. In the table there are under 600,000 distinct CDR3 sequences, 25% of which are singletons. Input material: naive CD8+ T cells from blood, with Jurkat cell RNA spiked in. The subset: FACS-sorted CD8+CD4-CCR7+CD45RA+ naive T cells. The rearrangement uses TRBV7-9 and TRBJ2-1; D assignment may be TRBD1 or TRBD2 (6 bases each). This clonotype was obtained from a human donor in good health. Some libraries in this study had Jurkat cell RNA spiked in. The CDR3 nucleotides are TGTGCCAGCAGCGGGGGGCTGTCTTGGTCCAATGAGCAGTTCTTC. This sequence encodes CASSGGLSWSNEQFF. The full variable domain, in which reference TRBV7-9 and TRBJ2-1 provide the parts outside the CDR3, is DTGVSQNPRHKITKRGQNVTFRCDPISEHNRLYWYRQTLGQGPEFLTYFQNEAQLEKSRLLSDRFSAERPKGSFSTLEIQRTEQGDSAMYLCASSGGLSWSNEQFFGPGTRLTVL.